These 13 T cell receptor beta chains came from one sample sequenced in a study of cytomegalovirus exposure and HLA in healthy donors. Data came from immunoSEQ multiplex PCR; TCRdb stores just in-frame clones and leaves some out. The sample holds just under 75,000 clones; 94% are singletons and the top ten take about 3.5%. Sequenced material: PBMCs. The receptors come from a woman under 30 in good health and CMV-seropositive.

The V gene is TRBV27, the J gene TRBJ1-6, with 7 bases that match TRBD1. Looked up from germline, CDR1 is MNHEY and CDR2 is SMNVEV (reference sequence). The J segment lost 6 bases and the V segment lost 6 bases, leaving 5 bases of the junction unmatched. The CDR3 has 14 amino acids. The CDR3 reads CASRRQGSNSPLHF. The CDR3 DNA reads TGTGCCAGCAGGCGACAGGGAAGTAATTCACCCCTCCACTTT.

The chain has TRBV11-3 and TRBJ2-2; weak D call: TRBD2 (5 bases). Germline V gene sequence: CDR1 SGHNT, CDR2 YENEEA. The V gene lost 6 bases and the J gene lost 5 bases, with 13 bases spanning the gap. The CDR3 loop spans 14 amino acids. The chain's CDR3 is CASSFGLGTGELFF. DNA for the CDR3: TGTGCCAGCAGTTTCGGACTTGGGACCGGGGAGCTGTTTTTT.

The chain employs TRBV6-1 and TRBJ1-6, with TRBD1 as a possible D gene (6 bases). The V end lost 6 bases, the J end lost 6 bases, and 9 bases lay between the germline ends. This CDR3 has 13 residues. From germline, CDR1 is MNHNS and CDR2 SASEGT. The CDR3 loop is CASSPRGNSPLHF. CDR3 bases: TGTGCCAGCAGCCCCAGGGGTAATTCACCCCTCCACTTT.

The V gene is TRBV6-5, the J gene TRBJ1-5; TRBD1 agrees at 7 bases. V gave up 4 bases and J gave up 0 bases; unmatched junction bases: 6. The CDR3 spans 16 residues. Germline CDR1 MNHEY, CDR2 SVGAGI. CDR3 DNA sequence: TGTGCCAGCAGTTCCGAGACAGGGACTAGCAATCAGCCCCAGCATTTT. It specifies CASSSETGTSNQPQHF.

This clone is a singleton in its sample. The gene calls are TRBV6-4 and TRBJ2-3; TRBD1 agrees at 8 bases. The V gene's germline CDR1 is MRHNA and CDR2 SNTAGT. CDR3 size: 15 residues. The trim removed 6 bases at V and 3 bases at J, leaving 8 bases unmatched. CDR3 nucleotides: TGTGCCAGCAGAGCGACAGGGGTTCTTACAGATACGCAGTATTTT. Translating it yields CASRATGVLTDTQYF.

The chain joins TRBV6-5 to TRBJ2-3; a possible D gene is TRBD2 (6 bases). This CDR3 has 16 residues. Trimming removed 2 bases from V and 5 bases from J, with 17 bases in between. Germline V gene sequence: CDR1 MNHEY, CDR2 SVGAGI. CDR3 loop: CASSYGTSTPKDTQYF. Written as DNA, the CDR3 is TGTGCCAGCAGTTACGGAACTAGCACCCCTAAAGATACGCAGTATTTT.

The chain joins TRBV12-5 to TRBJ1-4; D uncertain. The V end was cut by 7 bases, the J end by 0 bases, with 9 bases between. Per the germline V gene, CDR1 is LGHNT and CDR2 is FRNRAP. CDR3 length equals 14 residues. The CDR3 sequence is CASASEATNEKLFF. CDR3 DNA: TGTGCTAGTGCTTCAGAGGCAACTAATGAAAAACTGTTTTTT. Filled out from reference TRBV12-5 and TRBJ1-4, the complete variable domain reads DARVTQTPRHKVTEMGQEVTMRCQPILGHNTVFWYRQTMMQGLELLAYFRNRAPLDDSGMPKDRFSAEMPDATLATLKIQPSEPRDSAVYFCASASEATNEKLFFGSGTQLSVL.

The chain employs TRBV4-2 and TRBJ2-2; the match to TRBD1 covers 10 bases. V lost 4 bases, J lost 3 bases, and 2 bases stayed unmatched. The CDR3 extends over 15 amino acids. Germline CDR1 LGHNA, CDR2 YNFKEQ. The CDR3 DNA follows: TGTGCCAGCAGCCCCGGGACAGGGGACACCGGGGAGCTGTTTTTT. It translates to CASSPGTGDTGELFF.

This clone has only a few counts. The chain recombines TRBV11-2 with TRBJ1-2; perhaps TRBD1 as D (6 bases). CDR1 and CDR2 (germline): SGHAT, FQNNGV. This CDR3 comprises 14 residues. V was pared by 5 bases and J by 3 bases, with 13 bases between. This chain's CDR3 is CASSPRQAYYGYTF. CDR3 sequence (DNA): TGTGCCAGCAGCCCACGACAGGCCTACTATGGCTACACCTTC.

V gene TRBV15 combines with J gene TRBJ2-1, with D perhaps TRBD2 (6 bases). This CDR3 has 14 amino acids. In germline, CDR1 is LNHNV, CDR2 YYDKDF (reference sequence). V lost 1 base to trimming and J lost 8 bases, with 12 bases between them. CDR3 sequence: CATSRAGSLDEQFF. DNA for the CDR3: TGTGCCACCAGCAGAGCCGGGAGCCTGGATGAGCAGTTCTTC.

The chain links TRBV6-6 to TRBJ1-6; 8 nucleotides line up with TRBD1. Unmatched junction bases numbered 1, after V lost 8 bases and J lost 7 bases. The CDR3 runs 12 residues. CDR1 and CDR2 (germline): MNHNY, SVGAGI (reference sequence). CDR3 sequence reads: CASRDRNSPLHF. The CDR3 region has the DNA TGTGCCAGCCGGGACAGGAATTCACCCCTCCACTTT.

The CDR3 region is CASSLGVGNEKLFF. The CDR3 region has the DNA TGCGCCAGCAGCTTAGGGGTCGGTAATGAAAAACTGTTTTTT. J is TRBJ1-4 and V is TRBV5-1; D may be TRBD1 (5 bases). CDR3 size: 14 residues. Germline CDR1 is SGHRS and CDR2 is YFSETQ. V gave up 2 bases and J gave up 4 bases, with 9 bases separating them.

CDR3 residues: CASSLLSGTNTGELFF. The DNA for the CDR3 is TGTGCCAGCAGCTTGTTGTCGGGGACAAACACCGGGGAGCTGTTTTTT. The genes are TRBV7-8 and TRBJ2-2; a possible D gene is TRBD1 (6 bases). CDR3 size: 16 residues. CDR1 is SGHVS and CDR2 is FQNEAQ in the germline V gene. Trimming shortened V by 3 bases and J by 2 bases, and 13 bases separated the two germline ends.